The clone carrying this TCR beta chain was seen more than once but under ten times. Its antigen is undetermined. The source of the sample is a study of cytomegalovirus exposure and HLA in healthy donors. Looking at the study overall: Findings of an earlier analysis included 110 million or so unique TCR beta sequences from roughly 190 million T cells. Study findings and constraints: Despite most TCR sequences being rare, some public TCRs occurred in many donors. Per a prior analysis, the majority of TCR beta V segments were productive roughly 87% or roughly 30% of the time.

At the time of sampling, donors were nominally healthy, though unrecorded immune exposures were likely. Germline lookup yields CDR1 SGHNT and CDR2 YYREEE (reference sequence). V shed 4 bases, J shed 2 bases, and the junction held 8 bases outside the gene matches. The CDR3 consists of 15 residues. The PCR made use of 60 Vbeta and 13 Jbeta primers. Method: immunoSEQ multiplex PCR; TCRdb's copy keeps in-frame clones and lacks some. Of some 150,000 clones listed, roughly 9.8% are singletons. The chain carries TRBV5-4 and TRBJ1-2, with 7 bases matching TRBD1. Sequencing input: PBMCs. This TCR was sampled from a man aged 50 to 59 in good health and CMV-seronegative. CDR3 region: CASSEIRQGNYGYTF. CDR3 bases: TGTGCCAGCAGCGAAATTAGACAGGGAAACTATGGCTACACCTTC.